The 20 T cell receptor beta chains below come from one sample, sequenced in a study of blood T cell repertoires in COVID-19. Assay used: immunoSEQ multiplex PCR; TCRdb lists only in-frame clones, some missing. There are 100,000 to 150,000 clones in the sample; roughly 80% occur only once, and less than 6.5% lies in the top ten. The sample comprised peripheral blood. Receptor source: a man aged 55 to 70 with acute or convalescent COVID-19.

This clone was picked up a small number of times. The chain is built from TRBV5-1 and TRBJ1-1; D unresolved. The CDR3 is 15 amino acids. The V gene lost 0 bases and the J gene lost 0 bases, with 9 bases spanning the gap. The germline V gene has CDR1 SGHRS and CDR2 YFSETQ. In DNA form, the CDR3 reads TGCGCCAGCAGCTTGGGAGGCGGAATGAACACTGAAGCTTTCTTT. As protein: CASSLGGGMNTEAFF. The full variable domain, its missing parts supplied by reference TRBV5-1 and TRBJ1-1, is KAGVTQTPRYLIKTRGQQVTLSCSPISGHRSVSWYQQTPGQGLQFLFEYFSETQRNKGNFPGRFSGRQFSNSRSEMNVSTLELGDSALYLCASSLGGGMNTEAFFGQGTRLTVV.

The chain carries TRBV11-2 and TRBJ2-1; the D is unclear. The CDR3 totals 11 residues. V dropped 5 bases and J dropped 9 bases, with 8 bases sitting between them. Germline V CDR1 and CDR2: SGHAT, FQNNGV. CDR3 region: CASSLEIEQFF. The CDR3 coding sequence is TGTGCCAGCAGCCTTGAGATTGAGCAGTTCTTC.

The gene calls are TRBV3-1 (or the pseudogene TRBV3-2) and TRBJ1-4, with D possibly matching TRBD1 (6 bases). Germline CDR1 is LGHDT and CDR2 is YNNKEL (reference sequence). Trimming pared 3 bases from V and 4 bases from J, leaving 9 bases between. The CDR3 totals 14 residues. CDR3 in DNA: TGTGCCAGCAGCCAGCGCAGGGGTAATGAAAAACTGTTTTTT. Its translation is CASSQRRGNEKLFF.

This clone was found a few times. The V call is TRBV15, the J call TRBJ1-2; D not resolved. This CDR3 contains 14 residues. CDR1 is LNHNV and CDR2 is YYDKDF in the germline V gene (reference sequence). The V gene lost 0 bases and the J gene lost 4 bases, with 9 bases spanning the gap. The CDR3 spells CATSRDKESYGYTF. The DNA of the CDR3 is TGTGCCACCAGCAGAGATAAGGAGTCCTATGGCTACACCTTC.

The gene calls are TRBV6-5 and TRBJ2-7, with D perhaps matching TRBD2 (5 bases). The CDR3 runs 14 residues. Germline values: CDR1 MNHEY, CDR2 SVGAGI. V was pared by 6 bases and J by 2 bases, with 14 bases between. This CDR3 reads CASSYAGGPYEQYF. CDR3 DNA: TGTGCCAGCAGCTACGCGGGTGGGCCCTACGAGCAGTACTTC.

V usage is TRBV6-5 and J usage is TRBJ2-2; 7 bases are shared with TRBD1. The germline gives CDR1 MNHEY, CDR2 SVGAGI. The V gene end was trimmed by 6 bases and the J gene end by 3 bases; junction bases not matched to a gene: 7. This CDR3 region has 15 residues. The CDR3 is CASSLGTVYTGELFF. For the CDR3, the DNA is TGTGCCAGCAGCCTAGGGACAGTCTACACCGGGGAGCTGTTTTTT.

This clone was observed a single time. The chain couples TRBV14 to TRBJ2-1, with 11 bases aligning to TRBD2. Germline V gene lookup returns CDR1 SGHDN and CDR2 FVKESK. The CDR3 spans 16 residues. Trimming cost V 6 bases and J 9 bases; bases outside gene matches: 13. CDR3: CASRQYNSGRVGEQFF. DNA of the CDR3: TGTGCCAGCAGGCAATACAATAGCGGGAGGGTAGGTGAGCAGTTCTTC.

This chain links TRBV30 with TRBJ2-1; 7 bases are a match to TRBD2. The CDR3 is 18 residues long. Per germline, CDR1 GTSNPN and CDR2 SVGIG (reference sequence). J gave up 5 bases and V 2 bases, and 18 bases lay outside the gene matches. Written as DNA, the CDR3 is TGTGCCTGGAGTTCCAAACTCGGAGGCGGGAGTAGGGACAATGAGCAGTTCTTC. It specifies CAWSSKLGGGSRDNEQFF.

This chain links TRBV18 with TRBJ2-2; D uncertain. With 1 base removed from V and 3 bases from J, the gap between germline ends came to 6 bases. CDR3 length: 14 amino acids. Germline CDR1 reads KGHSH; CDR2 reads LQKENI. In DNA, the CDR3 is TGTGCCAGCTCACCACGGCAGTACACCGGGGAGCTGTTTTTT. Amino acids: CASSPRQYTGELFF.

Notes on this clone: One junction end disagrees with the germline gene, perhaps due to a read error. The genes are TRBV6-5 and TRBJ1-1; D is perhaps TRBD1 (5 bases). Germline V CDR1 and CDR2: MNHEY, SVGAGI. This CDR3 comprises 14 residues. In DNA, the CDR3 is TGTGCCAGCAGGGCGGACATCCTGAACGCTGAAGCTTTCTTT. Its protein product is CASRADILNAEAFF.

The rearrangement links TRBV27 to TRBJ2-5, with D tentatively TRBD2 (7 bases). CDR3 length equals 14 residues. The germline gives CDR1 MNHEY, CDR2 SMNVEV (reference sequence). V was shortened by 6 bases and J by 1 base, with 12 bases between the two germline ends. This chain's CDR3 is CASRRGGSQETQYF. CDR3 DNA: TGTGCCAGCAGAAGGGGGGGCAGCCAAGAGACCCAGTACTTC.

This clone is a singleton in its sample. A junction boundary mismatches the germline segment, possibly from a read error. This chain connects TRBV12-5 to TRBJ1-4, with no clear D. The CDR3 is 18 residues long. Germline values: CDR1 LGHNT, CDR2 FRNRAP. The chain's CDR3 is CVSGFTSQRGSTNEKLFF. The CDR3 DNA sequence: TGTGTTAGTGGTTTCACCTCCCAACGGGGTTCAACTAATGAAAAACTGTTTTTT.

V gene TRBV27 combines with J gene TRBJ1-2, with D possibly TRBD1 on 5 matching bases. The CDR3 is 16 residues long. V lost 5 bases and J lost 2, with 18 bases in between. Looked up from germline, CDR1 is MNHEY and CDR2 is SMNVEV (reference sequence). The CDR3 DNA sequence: TGTGCCAGCAGTCCAGCCCCGGGCAGGGAAAACTATGGCTACACCTTC. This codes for CASSPAPGRENYGYTF.

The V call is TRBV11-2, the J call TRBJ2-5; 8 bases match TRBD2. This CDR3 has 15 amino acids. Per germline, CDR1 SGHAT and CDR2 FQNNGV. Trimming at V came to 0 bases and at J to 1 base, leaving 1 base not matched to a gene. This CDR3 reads CASSLDGTSQETQYF. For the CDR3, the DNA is TGTGCCAGCAGCTTAGACGGGACTAGCCAAGAGACCCAGTACTTC.

The CDR3 is CASSWGQGGKPQHF. DNA for the CDR3: TGTGCCAGCAGCTGGGGACAGGGGGGGAAGCCCCAGCATTTT. This chain joins TRBV7-4 and TRBJ1-5; TRBD1 matches at 11 bases. Per the germline V gene, CDR1 is SGHVT and CDR2 is SQSDAQ. The trim removed 4 bases at V and 8 bases at J, leaving 4 bases unmatched. The CDR3 sequence is 14 residues long.

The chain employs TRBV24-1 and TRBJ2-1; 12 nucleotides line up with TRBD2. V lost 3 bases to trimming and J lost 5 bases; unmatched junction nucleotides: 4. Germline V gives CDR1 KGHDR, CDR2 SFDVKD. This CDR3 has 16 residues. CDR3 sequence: CATSDATSGGNNEQFF. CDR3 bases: TGTGCCACCAGTGATGCGACTAGCGGGGGAAACAATGAGCAGTTCTTC.

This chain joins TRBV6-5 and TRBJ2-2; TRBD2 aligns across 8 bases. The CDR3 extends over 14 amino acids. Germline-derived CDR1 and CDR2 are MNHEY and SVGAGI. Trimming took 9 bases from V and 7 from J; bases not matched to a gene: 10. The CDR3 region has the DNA TGTGCCAGGGGGCGCGGGGGGAAGGTCGGGGAGCTGTTTTTT. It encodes CARGRGGKVGELFF.

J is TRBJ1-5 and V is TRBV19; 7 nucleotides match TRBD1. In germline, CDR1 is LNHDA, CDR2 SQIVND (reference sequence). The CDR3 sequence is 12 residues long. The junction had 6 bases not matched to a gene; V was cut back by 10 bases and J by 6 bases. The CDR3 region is CATTTGSQPQHF. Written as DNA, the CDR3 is TGTGCCACGACGACAGGGAGTCAGCCCCAGCATTTT.

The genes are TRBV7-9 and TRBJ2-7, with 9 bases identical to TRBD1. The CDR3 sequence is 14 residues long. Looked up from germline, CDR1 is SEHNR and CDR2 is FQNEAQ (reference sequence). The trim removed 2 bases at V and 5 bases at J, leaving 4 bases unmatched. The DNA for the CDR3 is TGTGCCAGCAGCTTAACAGGGGGCGCTGACGAGCAGTACTTC. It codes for CASSLTGGADEQYF.

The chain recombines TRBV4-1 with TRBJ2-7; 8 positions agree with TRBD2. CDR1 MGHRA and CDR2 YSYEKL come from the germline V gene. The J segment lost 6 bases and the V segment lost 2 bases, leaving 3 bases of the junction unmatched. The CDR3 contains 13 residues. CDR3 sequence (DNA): TGCGCCAGCAGCCAACCCGGGGGGGGCGAGCAGTACTTC. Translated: CASSQPGGGEQYF.